This TCR beta chain was recovered during a study of molecular identifiers for immune sequencing clone quantification. The germline V gene encodes CDR1 MDHEN and CDR2 SYDVKM. With 1 base clipped from V and 2 bases from J, the junction kept 2 bases outside the gene matches. CDR3 length: 14 amino acids. TCRdb used MiXCR to reprocess the PCR reads, holding one entry per CDR3 protein. The data contain roughly 630,000 distinct CDR3 sequences, 25% of them singletons. Points on this clonotype: With a much larger clone just one base away, this may be a read error. As the CDR3 is not closed by the conserved phenylalanine or tryptophan, this likely results from a read error.

The genes are TRBV28 and TRBJ2-7; 7 positions agree with TRBD1. This receptor was taken from a human donor in good health. Some libraries in this study had Jurkat cell RNA spiked in. Sequences were obtained from naive CD8+ T cells from blood, with Jurkat cell RNA spiked in. This sample's subset: FACS-sorted CD8+CD4-CCR7+CD45RA+ naive T cells. The CDR3 DNA is TGTGCCAGCAGTTTATTCGGACAGGCCTACGAGCAGTACCTC. Protein: CASSLFGQAYEQYL.